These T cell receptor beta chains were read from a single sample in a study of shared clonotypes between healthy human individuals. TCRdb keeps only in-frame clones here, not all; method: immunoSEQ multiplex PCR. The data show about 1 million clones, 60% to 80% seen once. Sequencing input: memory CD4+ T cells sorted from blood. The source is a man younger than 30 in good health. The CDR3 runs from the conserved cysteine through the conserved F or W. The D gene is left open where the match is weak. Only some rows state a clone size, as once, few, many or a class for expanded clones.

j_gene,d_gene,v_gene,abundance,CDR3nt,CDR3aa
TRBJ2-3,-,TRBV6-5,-,TGTGCCAGCAGAGGGGACTTCACAGATACGCAGTATTTT,CASRGDFTDTQYF
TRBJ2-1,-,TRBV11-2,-,TGTGCCAGCAGCCAAGATCGGACGGGTCTCAATGAGCAGTTCTTC,CASSQDRTGLNEQFF
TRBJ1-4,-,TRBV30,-,TGTGCCTGGAGCGGGAGGGGTGACAGTAATGAAAAACTGTTTTTT,CAWSGRGDSNEKLFF
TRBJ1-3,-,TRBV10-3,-,TGTGCCATCAGGACTCCCAGGGCCAGCTCTGGAAACACCATATATTTT,CAIRTPRASSGNTIYF
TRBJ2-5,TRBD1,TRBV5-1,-,TGCGCCAGCAGCTTACTATACAGGGGGCAAGAGACCCAGTACTTC,CASSLLYRGQETQYF
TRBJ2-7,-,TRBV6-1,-,TGTGCCAGCCGGGCTCAGAACGTATACGAGCAGTACTTC,CASRAQNVYEQYF
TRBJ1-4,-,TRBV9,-,TGTGCCAGCAACGCCGGGGGAGTGGGGGAAAAACTGTTTTTT,CASNAGGVGEKLFF
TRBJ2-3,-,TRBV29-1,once,TGCAGCGTTGCTCCGGGACAATCCACAGATACGCAGTATTTT,CSVAPGQSTDTQYF
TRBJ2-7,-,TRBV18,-,TGTGCCAGCTCACCACCGGGTCTTAACTACGAGCAGTACTTC,CASSPPGLNYEQYF
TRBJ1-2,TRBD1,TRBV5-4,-,TGTGCCAGCAGCTTGCCCGGGAACAGGGGGGCGAGTGGCTACACCTTC,CASSLPGNRGASGYTF
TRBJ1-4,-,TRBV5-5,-,TGTGCCAGCAGCTTGGTGGCTGGGCCGGGTGAAAAACTGTTTTTT,CASSLVAGPGEKLFF
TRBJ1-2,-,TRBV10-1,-,TGCGCCAGCAGTGATGAGGGGATGAGAGGCTACACCTTC,CASSDEGMRGYTF
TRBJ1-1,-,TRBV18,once,TGTGCCAGCCCCCGGGACACCAACACTGAAGCTTTCTTT,CASPRDTNTEAFF
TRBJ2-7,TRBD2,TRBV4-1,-,TGCGCCAGCAGCCAAGGATTACTAGCGGGGGGAAATTTATACGAGCAGTACTTC,CASSQGLLAGGNLYEQYF
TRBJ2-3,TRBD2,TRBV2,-,TGTGCCAGCACCTTTAGCGGGGGGAACACAGATACGCAGTATTTT,CASTFSGGNTDTQYF
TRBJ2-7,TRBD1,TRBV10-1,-,TGCGCCAGCAGTGAGTCTTTCCTGGGACAGGTAGGCTACGAGCAGTACTTC,CASSESFLGQVGYEQYF
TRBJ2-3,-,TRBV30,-,TGTGCCTCGTCCGGACCGACGGCAGATACGCAGTATTTT,CASSGPTADTQYF
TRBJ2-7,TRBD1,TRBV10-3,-,TGTGCCATCGCGACAGGGAGCTCCTACGAGCAGTACTTC,CAIATGSSYEQYF
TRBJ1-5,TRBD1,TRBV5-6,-,TGTGCCAGCAGCTTGGGGACAGGTTATAGCAATCAGCCCCAGCATTTT,CASSLGTGYSNQPQHF
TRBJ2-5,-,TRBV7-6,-,TGTGCCAGCAGCTTAAATCGGGCGGGGATCGAGACCCAGTACTTC,CASSLNRAGIETQYF
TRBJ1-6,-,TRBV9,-,TGTGCCAGCAGCGAGACTCAGAATAATTCACCCCTCCACTTT,CASSETQNNSPLHF
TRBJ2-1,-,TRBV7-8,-,TGTGCCAGCAGCCGCTCATCGGGACAACCTTACAATGAGCAGTTCTTC,CASSRSSGQPYNEQFF
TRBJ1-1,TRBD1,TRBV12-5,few,TGTGCTAGTGGTTTGGCAAGACAGGGCAACACTGAAGCTTTCTTT,CASGLARQGNTEAFF